Below, 7 T cell receptor beta chains from the same sample are listed, as sequenced in a study of human T cells and chemical hapten exposure (dated by TCRdb to the early 2020s). Libraries were prepared through RACE. The data were produced on a NextSeq 500. In-frame beta chains were kept once TCRdb had trimmed the public reads at Q25 with fastp and called clones with MiXCR. Rows are combined by CDR3 protein, so each entry shows the most common genes and DNA. The sample table records 62,000 or so distinct CDR3 sequences; about 10% of these occur just once. About 5.2% of the sample is taken by the ten largest. The time point label for this specimen denotes: pre-sensitization, week 0. Taken with the paper, the label for treatment or condition translates to: therapeutic diphenylcyclopropenone sensitization with weekly scalp DPC. The sample here was whole blood, taken in connection with sensitization to the hapten diphenylcyclopropenone (DPC). These receptor sequences come from a woman aged 45-60 years with alopecia areata. Some clones in this sample may be carry-over from other donors' samples.

The chain couples TRBV20-1 to TRBJ2-3, with TRBD1 matching 9 bases. This CDR3 comprises 16 residues. Germline loops: CDR1 DFQATT, CDR2 SNEGSKA (reference sequence). With 0 bases clipped from V and 0 bases from J, the junction kept 4 bases outside the gene matches. In nucleotides, the CDR3 is TGCAGTGCTAGAGATCCCGGACAGGGGAGCACAGATACGCAGTATTTT. Protein: CSARDPGQGSTDTQYF.

The V call is TRBV7-8, the J call TRBJ1-6, with TRBD1 matching over 9 bases. J gave up 10 bases and V 3 bases, and 10 bases lay outside the gene matches. The germline CDR1 and CDR2 sequences are SGHVS and FQNEAQ. The CDR3 totals 16 residues. CDR3 amino acids: CASSFAGTGFESPLHF. In DNA, the CDR3 is TGTGCCAGCAGCTTCGCCGGGACAGGGTTTGAATCACCCCTCCACTTT. Together with reference TRBV7-8 and TRBJ1-6, the CDR3 gives the full variable domain: GAGVSQSPRYKVAKRGQDVALRCDPISGHVSLFWYQQALGQGPEFLTYFQNEAQLDKSGLPSDRFFAERPEGSVSTLKIQRTQQEDSAVYLCASSFAGTGFESPLHFGNGTRLTVT.

This clonotype was recorded at least ten times. The chain links TRBV21-1 to TRBJ2-4; TRBD1 is taken as the D call from the table, unchecked against the DNA. TRBV21-1 is noted as a pseudogene. The CDR3 runs to 16 residues. CDR3 protein: CASSKEAPIAKNIQYF. In DNA, the CDR3 is TGTGCCAGCAGCAAAGAAGCCCCAATAGCCAAAAACATTCAGTACTTC.

This clonotype was counted many times. The chain joins TRBV2 to TRBJ1-2; D possibly corresponds to TRBD1 (5 bases). With 6 bases removed from V and 3 bases from J, the gap between germline ends came to 11 bases. The CDR3 has 13 amino acids. The germline V gene encodes CDR1 SNHLY and CDR2 FYNNEI. This chain's CDR3 is CASRMGTDYGYTF. Written as DNA, the CDR3 is TGTGCCAGCAGAATGGGGACCGACTATGGCTACACCTTC. Combining the CDR3 with reference TRBV2 and TRBJ1-2 gives the whole variable domain EPEVTQTPSHQVTQMGQEVILRCVPISNHLYFYWYRQILGQKVEFLVSFYNNEISEKSEIFDDQFSVERPDGSNFTLKIRSTKLEDSAMYFCASRMGTDYGYTFGSGTRLTVV.

This clonotype was detected only a few times. The rearrangement links TRBV4-3 to TRBJ2-3, with 10 positions matching TRBD2. The V and J ends lost 1 base and 7 bases, in that order; junction bases with no gene match: 8. CDR3 length: 16 residues. Germline loops: CDR1 LGHNA, CDR2 YSLEER. The CDR3 here is CASSQAASGGQYTQYF. CDR3 nucleotide sequence: TGCGCCAGCAGCCAAGCGGCTAGCGGGGGCCAGTATACGCAGTATTTT.

This clonotype was seen at least ten times. V and J are TRBV12-5 and TRBJ1-2; D perhaps matches TRBD1 (6 bases). The germline CDR1 and CDR2 sequences are LGHNT and FRNRAP. Trimming took 3 bases from V and 4 from J, leaving 9 bases between them. This CDR3 contains 13 residues. Written as DNA, the CDR3 is TGTGCTAGTGGTTTAGGGACAAGCTATGGCTACACCTTC. This translates into CASGLGTSYGYTF.

This sequence joins TRBV7-2 and TRBJ2-2; no clear D. Per the germline V gene, CDR1 is SGHTA and CDR2 is FQGNSA. There are 13 residues in the CDR3. The V and J ends lost 5 bases and 7 bases respectively, with 11 bases between them. This CDR3 reads CASSPRYVGELFF. The CDR3 region has the DNA TGTGCCAGCAGCCCCCGTTACGTCGGGGAGCTGTTTTTT. The whole variable domain, filled in from reference TRBV7-2 and TRBJ2-2, reads GAGVSQSPSNKVTEKGKDVELRCDPISGHTALYWYRQSLGQGLEFLIYFQGNSAPDKSGLPSDRFSAERTGGSVSTLTIQRTQQEDSAVYLCASSPRYVGELFFGEGSRLTVL.